This T cell receptor (beta chain) was identified during a study of Graves' ophthalmopathy and Graves' hyperthyroidism. CDR3 length: 14 amino acids. V was pared by 6 bases and J by 9 bases, with 12 bases of the junction left unmatched. This clonotype was picked up many times. Investigators amplified TCR beta CDR3 regions from RNA transcripts. The first-round RT-PCR employed HTBI primers together with the Qiagen OneStep RT-PCR kit. A multiplex PCR was then performed as the second round. TCRdb re-analysed the multiplex PCR reads in MiXCR, keeping a single row per CDR3 protein. The sample lists about 620,000 distinct CDR3 sequences, 22% occurring once. The authors defined stable hyperthyroidism as no ophthalmopathy within 18 months of follow-up.

The origin of this receptor is a woman between 18 and 29 years old with stable Graves' hyperthyroidism. Some clones in this sample may be carry-over from other donors' samples. Sequenced sample: peripheral blood. The V call is TRBV12-3 or TRBV12-4, the J call TRBJ1-1, with 8 bases lining up with TRBD1. The DNA for the CDR3 is TGTGCCAGCAGCCCCAGGACAGGGTTCGGCAAAGCTTTCTTT. This sequence encodes CASSPRTGFGKAFF.